This T cell receptor beta chain derives from a study of memory CD4+ T cells and cytomegalovirus serostatus. Single viable CD3+CD4+CD8-CD45RO+ cells were sorted as the memory CD4+ T cells. This table comes from immunoSEQ multiplex PCR, and its TCRdb copy is limited to in-frame clones, with some not included. Found here are about 43,000 clones, under 80% of them singletons; the top ten hold under 0.7%. Germline CDR1 is SQVTM and CDR2 is ANQGSEA. Between the trimmed V and J ends, which lost 4 bases and 0 bases, there was a span of 9 bases. The CDR3 runs 14 residues. This receptor was obtained from an adult in good health and CMV-seronegative. The sample taken for sequencing was memory CD4+ T cells from blood. This chain joins TRBV29-1 and TRBJ2-2, with a weak D call TRBD2 (6 bases). The CDR3 nucleotides are TGCAGCGTTGCGGGGACTCCGAACACCGGGGAGCTGTTTTTT. This sequence encodes CSVAGTPNTGELFF.